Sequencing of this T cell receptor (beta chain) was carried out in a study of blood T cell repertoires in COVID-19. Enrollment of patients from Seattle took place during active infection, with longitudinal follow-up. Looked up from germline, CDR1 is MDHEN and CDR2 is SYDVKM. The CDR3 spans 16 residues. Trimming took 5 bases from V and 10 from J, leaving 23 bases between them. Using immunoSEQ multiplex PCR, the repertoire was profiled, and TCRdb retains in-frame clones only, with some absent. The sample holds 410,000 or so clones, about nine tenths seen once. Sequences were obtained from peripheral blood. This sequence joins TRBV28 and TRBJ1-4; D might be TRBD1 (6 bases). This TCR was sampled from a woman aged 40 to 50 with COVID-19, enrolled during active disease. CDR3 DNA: TGTGCCAGCAGTCTCCATGGGGGGGCGAATGTGGGAAAACTGTTTTTT. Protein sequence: CASSLHGGANVGKLFF.